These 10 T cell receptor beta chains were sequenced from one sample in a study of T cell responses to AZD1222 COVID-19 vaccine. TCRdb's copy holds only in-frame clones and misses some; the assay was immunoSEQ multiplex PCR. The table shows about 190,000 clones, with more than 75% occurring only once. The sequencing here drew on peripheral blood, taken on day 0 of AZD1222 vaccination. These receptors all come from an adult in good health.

The CDR3 sequence: CASRIAVVETQYF. CDR3 bases: TGTGCCAGCAGGATAGCGGTGGTAGAGACCCAGTACTTC. The gene calls are TRBV28 and TRBJ2-5; perhaps TRBD2 as D (6 bases). This CDR3 spans 13 amino acids. V lost 6 bases to trimming and J lost 4 bases, with 12 bases between them. Germline CDR1 MDHEN, CDR2 SYDVKM.

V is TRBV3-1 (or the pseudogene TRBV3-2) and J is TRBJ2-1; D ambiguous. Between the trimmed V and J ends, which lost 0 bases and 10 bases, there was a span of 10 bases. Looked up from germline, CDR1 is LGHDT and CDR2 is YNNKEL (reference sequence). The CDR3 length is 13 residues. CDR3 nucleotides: TGTGCCAGCAGCCAAGATCTGGGTCGGGAGCAGTTCTTC. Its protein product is CASSQDLGREQFF.

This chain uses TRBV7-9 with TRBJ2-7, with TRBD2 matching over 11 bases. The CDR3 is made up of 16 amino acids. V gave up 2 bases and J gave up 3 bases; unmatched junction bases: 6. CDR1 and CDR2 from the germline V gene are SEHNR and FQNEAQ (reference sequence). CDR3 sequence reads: CASSLRSSGGIYEQYF. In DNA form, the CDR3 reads TGTGCCAGCAGCTTAAGGTCTAGCGGGGGGATCTACGAGCAGTACTTC.

The CDR3 DNA is TGTGCCAGCAGCGAAAGGGTGTATGAAAAACTGTTTTTT. Translating it yields CASSERVYEKLFF. This chain joins TRBV4-2 and TRBJ1-4; no reliable D call. Germline V gene lookup returns CDR1 LGHNA and CDR2 YNFKEQ. The CDR3 extends over 13 amino acids. Trimming cost V 5 bases and J 6 bases, with 10 bases left between them.

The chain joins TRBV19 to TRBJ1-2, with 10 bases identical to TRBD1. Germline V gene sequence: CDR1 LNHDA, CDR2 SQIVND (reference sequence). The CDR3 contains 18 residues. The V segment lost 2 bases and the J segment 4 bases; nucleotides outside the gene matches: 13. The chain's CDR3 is CASSITPGQGFFGYGYTF. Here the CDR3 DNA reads TGTGCCAGTAGTATAACCCCGGGACAGGGGTTTTTTGGCTATGGCTACACCTTC.

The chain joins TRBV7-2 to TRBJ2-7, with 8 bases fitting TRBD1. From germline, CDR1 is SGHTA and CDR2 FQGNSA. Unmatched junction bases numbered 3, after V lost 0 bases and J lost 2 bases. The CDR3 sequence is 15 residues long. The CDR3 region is CASSLAPGGPYEQYF. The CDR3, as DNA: TGTGCCAGCAGCTTAGCCCCAGGGGGCCCCTACGAGCAGTACTTC.

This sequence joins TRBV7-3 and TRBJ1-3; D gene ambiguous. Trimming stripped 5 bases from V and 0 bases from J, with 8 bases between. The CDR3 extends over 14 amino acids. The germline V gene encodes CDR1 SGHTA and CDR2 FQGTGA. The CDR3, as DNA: TGTGCCAGCAGCCGCGACAACTCTGGAAACACCATATATTTT. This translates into CASSRDNSGNTIYF.

This CDR3 reads CSVEGGTEAFF. The CDR3 DNA sequence: TGCAGCGTTGAAGGTGGCACTGAAGCTTTCTTT. The chain employs TRBV29-1 and TRBJ1-1, with unresolved D. Germline CDR1 reads SQVTM; CDR2 reads ANQGSEA. The V end lost 1 base, the J end lost 4 bases, and 4 bases lay between the germline ends. The CDR3 length is 11 residues.

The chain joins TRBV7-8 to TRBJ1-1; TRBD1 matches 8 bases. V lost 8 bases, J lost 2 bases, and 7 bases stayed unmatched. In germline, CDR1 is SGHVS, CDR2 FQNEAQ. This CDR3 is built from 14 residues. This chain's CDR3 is CASGDRGPNTEAFF. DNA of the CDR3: TGTGCCAGCGGCGACAGGGGACCAAACACTGAAGCTTTCTTT. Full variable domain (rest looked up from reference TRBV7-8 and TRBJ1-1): GAGVSQSPRYKVAKRGQDVALRCDPISGHVSLFWYQQALGQGPEFLTYFQNEAQLDKSGLPSDRFFAERPEGSVSTLKIQRTQQEDSAVYLCASGDRGPNTEAFFGQGTRLTVV.

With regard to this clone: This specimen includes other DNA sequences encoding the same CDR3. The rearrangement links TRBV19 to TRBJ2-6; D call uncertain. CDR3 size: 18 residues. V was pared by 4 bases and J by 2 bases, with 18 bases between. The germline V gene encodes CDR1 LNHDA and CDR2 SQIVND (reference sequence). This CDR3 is CASSKWTAESPGANVLTF. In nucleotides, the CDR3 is TGTGCCAGTAGTAAGTGGACGGCGGAAAGTCCTGGGGCCAACGTCCTGACTTTC.